The 23 T cell receptor beta chains listed next were all sequenced from one sample in a study of regulatory T cells in long-lasting Graves disease. The TCR beta library used iRepertoire HTBI primers with Arm-PCR amplification of CDR3. TCRdb redid the calling of the multiplex PCR reads with MiXCR, one entry per CDR3 protein. The sample has about 460,000 distinct CDR3 sequences, approximately 23% seen once; the top ten hold around 13%. Specified time point: persistent/refractory GD, antithyroid drugs over 5 years with positive TRAb. PBMC RNA was the source of the TCR library. The source was peripheral blood mononuclear cells (PBMCs), collected when the disease was refractory, from a patient treated with antithyroid drugs. The receptors were gathered from a female donor with Graves disease.

This clonotype appeared a few times. V is TRBV3-1 and J is TRBJ2-7; D possibly matches TRBD1 or TRBD2 (5 bases each). The CDR3 is made up of 13 amino acids. Germline V gene data show CDR1 as LGHDT and CDR2 as YNNKEL (reference sequence). V was clipped by 3 bases and J by 4 bases, with 10 bases between them. DNA for the CDR3: TGTGCCAGCAGCCAGTTGAGGGGTTACGAGCAGTACTTC. This encodes CASSQLRGYEQYF.

This clonotype was counted between two and nine times. The V gene is TRBV5-1, the J gene TRBJ1-1, with 7 bases aligning to TRBD1. This CDR3 region has 14 residues. Germline V CDR1 and CDR2: SGHRS, YFSETQ. J lost 6 bases, V lost 0 bases, and 5 bases had no gene match. CDR3 amino acids: CASSLEGGFAEAFF. For the CDR3, the DNA is TGCGCCAGCAGCTTGGAAGGGGGCTTCGCTGAAGCTTTCTTT.

This clonotype occurred a few times. The chain is built from TRBV29-1 and TRBJ2-5; 11 bases line up with TRBD1. The CDR3 has 14 residues. V shed 4 bases and J 4 bases; nucleotides not matched to a gene: 5. CDR1 and CDR2 from the germline V gene are SQVTM and ANQGSEA. In nucleotides, the CDR3 is TGCAGCGTTGTTAGGGGACAGGGGGTAGAGACCCAGTACTTC. Amino acid sequence: CSVVRGQGVETQYF.

The J gene is TRBJ1-1, the V gene TRBV6-1; D gene uncertain. Germline V gene lookup returns CDR1 MNHNS and CDR2 SASEGT. The CDR3 spans 11 residues. V shed 6 bases and J shed 6 bases, with 8 bases lying between them. CDR3 in DNA: TGTGCCAGCAGCGAGACTCCTGAAGCTTTCTTT. Protein product: CASSETPEAFF.

The table lists this clonotype with many counts. The rearrangement uses TRBV12-3 or TRBV12-4 and TRBJ1-2; D gene uncertain. This CDR3 comprises 13 residues. V was pared by 5 bases and J by 6 bases, with 13 bases between. The CDR3 here is CASSRPIMNGYTF. As DNA, the CDR3 is TGTGCCAGCAGTCGTCCCATCATGAATGGCTACACCTTC.

Many counts were recorded for this clonotype. The chain couples TRBV12-3 or TRBV12-4 to TRBJ1-1; D gene uncertain. Trimming cost V 6 bases and J 3 bases, with 8 bases left between them. The CDR3 is made up of 12 amino acids. The CDR3 spells CASSLTYTEAFF. For the CDR3, the DNA is TGTGCCAGCAGCCTGACCTACACTGAAGCTTTCTTT.

The J gene is TRBJ2-7, the V gene TRBV4-1, with unresolved D. Trimming took off 4 bases at V and 2 bases at J, with 9 bases between the two ends. The germline V gene encodes CDR1 MGHRA and CDR2 YSYEKL. This CDR3 has 13 amino acids. CDR3 nucleotide sequence: TGCGCCAGCAGCCCCTCCTCAGCCTACGAGCAGTACTTC. Protein sequence: CASSPSSAYEQYF.

The V call is TRBV6-2 or TRBV6-3, the J call TRBJ2-7; D gene ambiguous. This CDR3 spans 13 amino acids. The germline V gene encodes CDR1 MNHEY and CDR2 SVGEGT. V was shortened by 6 bases and J by 4 bases, with 13 bases between the two germline ends. The CDR3 bases are TGTGCCAGCAGCGATCGGCCTTCATACGAGCAGTACTTC. Its translation: CASSDRPSYEQYF.

This clonotype was recorded at least ten times. Germline and junction disagree at one end, which may indicate a read error. V gene TRBV28 combines with J gene TRBJ2-7; 7 positions agree with TRBD2. The CDR3 totals 12 residues. Per germline, CDR1 MDHEN and CDR2 SYDVKM. The CDR3 loop reads CASSLWGGEQYF. CDR3 DNA: TGTGCCAGCAGTCTATGGGGGGGAGAGCAGTACTTC.

To note about this clonotype: With a much larger clone just one base away, this may be a read error. The genes are TRBV11-2 and TRBJ1-5; D is possibly TRBD1 (5 bases). Between the trimmed V and J ends, which lost 3 bases and 4 bases, there was a span of 13 bases. The CDR3 totals 15 residues. Germline CDR1 and CDR2: SGHAT and FQNNGV. Written as DNA, the CDR3 is TGTGCCAGCAGCTTGAGGGGAGCAAATAATCAGCCCCAGCATTTT. Its translation is CASSLRGANNQPQHF.

This clonotype was detected ten times or more. The chain uses TRBV5-1 and TRBJ1-1, with D tentatively TRBD1 (6 bases). From germline, CDR1 is SGHRS and CDR2 YFSETQ. The V end lost 4 bases, the J end lost 0 bases, and 10 bases lay between the germline ends. The CDR3 sequence is 14 residues long. The CDR3 DNA is TGCGCCAGCAGCCAGACAGGAGTGAACACTGAAGCTTTCTTT. It yields the protein CASSQTGVNTEAFF. The entire variable domain, with the rest obtained from reference TRBV5-1 and TRBJ1-1, is as follows: KAGVTQTPRYLIKTRGQQVTLSCSPISGHRSVSWYQQTPGQGLQFLFEYFSETQRNKGNFPGRFSGRQFSNSRSEMNVSTLELGDSALYLCASSQTGVNTEAFFGQGTRLTVV.

V gene TRBV11-2 combines with J gene TRBJ2-7; D is unclear. Trimming shortened V by 0 bases and J by 4 bases, and 13 bases separated the two germline ends. This CDR3 spans 15 amino acids. Germline V lookup: CDR1 SGHAT, CDR2 FQNNGV. The CDR3 is CASSLEADGLYEQYF. The CDR3 nucleotides are TGTGCCAGCAGCTTAGAAGCCGACGGGTTATACGAGCAGTACTTC.

The chain couples TRBV2 to TRBJ2-7; perhaps TRBD1 as D (6 bases). V was trimmed by 3 bases and J by 3 bases, leaving 15 bases between them. Germline assignment: CDR1 SNHLY and CDR2 FYNNEI. This CDR3 has 15 amino acids. CDR3 loop: CASSDGWGLNYEQYF. The CDR3, as DNA: TGTGCCAGCAGTGACGGGTGGGGGCTTAACTACGAGCAGTACTTC.

This clonotype was seen more than once but under ten times. CDR3 sequence (DNA): TGCAGCGCCGTTGGGGGGGCAAACACTGAAGCTTTCTTT. Its protein product is CSAVGGANTEAFF. The rearrangement joins TRBV29-1 to TRBJ1-1; D may be TRBD1 (6 bases). The CDR3 spans 13 residues. V was cut by 7 bases and J by 2 bases, with 14 bases left in between. Germline-derived CDR1 and CDR2 are SQVTM and ANQGSEA. Drawing the rest from reference TRBV29-1 and TRBJ1-1, the complete variable domain is SAVISQKPSRDICQRGTSLTIQCQVDSQVTMMFWYRQQPGQSLTLIATANQGSEATYESGFVIDKFPISRPNLTFSTLTVSNMSPEDSSIYLCSAVGGANTEAFFGQGTRLTVV.

The rearrangement joins TRBV7-8 to TRBJ1-5; unclear D gene. V gave up 1 base and J gave up 3 bases, with 10 bases separating them. Germline V CDR1 and CDR2: SGHVS, FQNEAQ. CDR3 length: 15 residues. CDR3 loop: CASSLVPSPNQPQHF. The CDR3 DNA sequence: TGTGCCAGCAGCTTAGTTCCCTCCCCCAATCAGCCCCAGCATTTT.

Many counts were recorded for this clonotype. The chain links TRBV27 to TRBJ1-6; D remains ambiguous. Trimming took off 3 bases at V and 7 bases at J, with 10 bases between the two ends. The length of the CDR3 is 14 residues. The germline CDR1 and CDR2 sequences are MNHEY and SMNVEV (reference sequence). In DNA form, the CDR3 reads TGTGCCAGCAGTTTCGGGGTACCCAATTCACCCCTCCACTTT. Amino acid sequence: CASSFGVPNSPLHF.

This chain connects TRBV20-1 to TRBJ1-1; no firm D call. This CDR3 has 14 residues. CDR1 and CDR2 (germline): DFQATT, SNEGSKA (reference sequence). V was cut by 6 bases and J by 5 bases, with 19 bases left in between. The CDR3 DNA reads as TGCAGTGCAGTTCTCCCCCGGGGAGAGACTGAAGCTTTCTTT. Amino acid sequence: CSAVLPRGETEAFF.

V and J are TRBV6-2 or TRBV6-3 and TRBJ2-2, with D perhaps assigned TRBD1 or TRBD2 (5 bases each). Trimming removed 5 bases at V and 6 bases at J, with 10 bases between. The CDR3 is 13 residues long. CDR1 is MNHEY, CDR2 SVGEGT, per germline. CDR3 sequence reads: CASSRDGAGELFF. The CDR3 region has the DNA TGTGCCAGCAGTAGGGACGGGGCCGGGGAGCTGTTTTTT.

This sequence joins TRBV10-3 and TRBJ1-4, with D perhaps matching TRBD1 (6 bases). Looked up from germline, CDR1 is ENHRY and CDR2 is SYGVKD. Trimming stripped 4 bases from V and 7 bases from J, with 10 bases between. The CDR3 spans 13 residues. The CDR3, as DNA: TGTGCCATCAGTGGGGGGCGCCCTGAAAAACTGTTTTTT. The encoded protein is CAISGGRPEKLFF.

This clonotype was detected many times. The V and J genes are TRBV3-1 and TRBJ1-5; the match to TRBD1 covers 8 bases. J lost 6 bases, V lost 1 base, and 5 bases had no gene match. Per the germline V gene, CDR1 is LGHDT and CDR2 is YNNKEL (reference sequence). This CDR3 has 15 residues. The CDR3 bases are TGTGCCAGCAGCCAAGGGACAGGGAACGCTCAGCCCCAGCATTTT. Amino acids: CASSQGTGNAQPQHF.

This clonotype has at least ten counts. The chain joins TRBV7-9 to TRBJ2-7; possibly TRBD1 for D (8 bases). Germline V gives CDR1 SEHNR, CDR2 FQNEAQ (reference sequence). This CDR3 comprises 17 residues. Trimming removed 4 bases from V and 5 bases from J, with 24 bases in between. CDR3 DNA: TGTGCCAGCAGCTACGACAGGGGATGGCGCGGGAGTGACGAGCAGTACTTC. Translation gives CASSYDRGWRGSDEQYF.

This clonotype was seen more than once but under ten times. A much larger clone sits a single nucleotide away, making a read error possible. V and J are TRBV28 and TRBJ1-2; D gene unclear. V dropped 4 bases and J dropped 4 bases, with 10 bases sitting between them. The length of the CDR3 is 13 residues. The germline V gene encodes CDR1 MDHEN and CDR2 SYDVKM. CDR3 in DNA: TGTGCCAGCAGTTACGTCGAAAGCTATGGCTACACCTTC. Translating gives CASSYVESYGYTF.

The chain carries TRBV5-1 and TRBJ1-2; no clear D gene. V was trimmed by 3 bases and J by 4 bases, leaving 25 bases between them. The length of the CDR3 is 18 residues. Germline V gene sequence: CDR1 SGHRS, CDR2 YFSETQ. As DNA, the CDR3 is TGCGCCAGCAGCTCCCGTCTTACGGCGGGAGGCCGGACCTATGGCTACACCTTC. Amino acids: CASSSRLTAGGRTYGYTF.